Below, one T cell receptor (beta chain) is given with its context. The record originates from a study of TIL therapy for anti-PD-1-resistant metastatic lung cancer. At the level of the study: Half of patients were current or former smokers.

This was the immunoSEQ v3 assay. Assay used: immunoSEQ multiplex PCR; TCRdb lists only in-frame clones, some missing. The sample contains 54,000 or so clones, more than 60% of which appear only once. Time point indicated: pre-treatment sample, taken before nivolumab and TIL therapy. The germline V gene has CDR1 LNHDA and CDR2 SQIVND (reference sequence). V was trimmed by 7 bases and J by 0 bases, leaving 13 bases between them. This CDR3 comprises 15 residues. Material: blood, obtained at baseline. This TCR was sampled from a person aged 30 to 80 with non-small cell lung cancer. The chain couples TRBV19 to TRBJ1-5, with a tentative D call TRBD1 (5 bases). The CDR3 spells CASTAPGHSNQPQHF. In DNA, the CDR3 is TGTGCCAGTACCGCTCCGGGGCATAGCAATCAGCCCCAGCATTTT.